These T cell receptor beta chains were read from a single sample in a study of T cell changes during pregnancy in multiple sclerosis. Only in-frame clones appear in the TCRdb table, and some are missing; sequencing was by immunoSEQ multiplex PCR. There are more than 30,000 clones in the sample; approximately 90% occur only once, and about 0.4% lies in the top ten. The sample was CD4+ T cells from peripheral blood mononuclear cells, taken in the third trimester of pregnancy. The receptors originated from a female donor in good health, enrolled as a control in a pregnancy study. Each CDR3 is given with its conserved first and last residue. D genes are given only for firm matches. Not all rows give a size; the values are once, few, many and, for expanded clones, a class.

d_call,clone_size,j_call,v_call,cdr3_nt,cdr3_aa
NA,NA,TRBJ2-1,TRBV19,TGTGCCAGTAGTATTGCTTTGGGGACTCGCAATGAGCAGTTCTTC,CASSIALGTRNEQFF
TRBD2,NA,TRBJ2-1,TRBV11-2,TGTGCCAGTACCGGACTCGGGAGGGCTCGCAATGAGCAGTTCTTC,CASTGLGRARNEQFF
NA,few,TRBJ2-5,TRBV2,TGTGCCAGCAGCTCACGGAGGATTGGAGATAGGGAGACCCAGTACTTC,CASSSRRIGDRETQYF
TRBD1,once,TRBJ1-2,TRBV30,TGTGCCTGGAGCCCAGACCCAGGGGGCTACTATGGCTACACCTTC,CAWSPDPGGYYGYTF
NA,once,TRBJ1-2,TRBV4-1,TGCGCCAGCAGCCAACCCGTCGCGGGTGGCTACACCTTC,CASSQPVAGGYTF
NA,NA,TRBJ2-1,TRBV21-1,TGTGCCAGCAGCGACAGGGGACTAGCGGGATCCAGGAGCGAGCAGTTCTTC,CASSDRGLAGSRSEQFF
TRBD1,NA,TRBJ1-1,TRBV29-1,TGCAGCGCGGGACAGGGTGACACTGAAGCTTTCTTT,CSAGQGDTEAFF
TRBD1,NA,TRBJ2-2,TRBV29-1,TGCAGCGTGGCGACAGGGATGAACACCGGGGAGCTGTTTTTT,CSVATGMNTGELFF
NA,NA,TRBJ1-2,TRBV20-1,TGCAGTGGAGATGGCTACACCTTC,CSGDGYTF
TRBD1,once,TRBJ2-1,TRBV15,TGTGCCACCAACCCCCGGGACAGGGGGCAAAATGAGCAGTTCTTC,CATNPRDRGQNEQFF
TRBD1,once,TRBJ1-5,TRBV6-6,TGTGCCAGCAGTCGACAGGGGATTAGTAATCAGCCCCAGCATTTT,CASSRQGISNQPQHF
NA,NA,TRBJ2-7,TRBV4-1,TGCGCCAGCAGCCACCGGGACATCTCCTACGAGCAGTACTTC,CASSHRDISYEQYF
TRBD1,once,TRBJ1-5,TRBV2,TGTGCCAGCAGCGTAGACAGGGGCGGTCAGCCCCAGCATTTT,CASSVDRGGQPQHF
TRBD2,few,TRBJ2-7,TRBV5-4,TGTGCCAGCAGCTTGGGTCTGGCGGGAGGGCCTCGAGAGCAGTACTTC,CASSLGLAGGPREQYF
TRBD2,NA,TRBJ2-2,TRBV7-2,TGTGCCAGCAGCTCCGCTCGTGGTAGCGGGAGGGCTACCGGGGAGCTGTTTTTT,CASSSARGSGRATGELFF
TRBD2,NA,TRBJ2-1,TRBV2,TGTGCCAGCAGTCTCGGACTAGCGGACTTTTACAATGAGCAGTTCTTC,CASSLGLADFYNEQFF
TRBD2,NA,TRBJ2-1,TRBV5-4,TGTGCCAGCAGCTTGTTTCTAGCGGGAGTCAATGAGCAGTTCTTC,CASSLFLAGVNEQFF
NA,NA,TRBJ1-1,TRBV10-3,TGTGCCATCAGTGAGTCAGGGGCCACTGAAGCTTTCTTT,CAISESGATEAFF
NA,once,TRBJ1-6,TRBV9,TGTGCCAGCAGCGTAGGGGGAGGGAATTCACCCCTCCACTTT,CASSVGGGNSPLHF
NA,NA,TRBJ1-4,TRBV18,TGTGCCAGCTCACCAGTTTTCGGAGTTAATGAAAAACTGTTTTTT,CASSPVFGVNEKLFF
NA,NA,TRBJ2-7,TRBV7-9,TGTGCCAGCAGCTTCTTCCCGTCCGTCCTACACGAGCAGTACTTC,CASSFFPSVLHEQYF
NA,NA,TRBJ2-7,TRBV18,TGTGCCAGCTCACCGAGGCAGGGGACGTACGAGCAGTACTTC,CASSPRQGTYEQYF